This TCR beta chain comes out of a study of blood T cell repertoires in COVID-19. Study context: Sources were T cells, B-cell-depleted T cells, or PBMCs; the material itself was cDNA or gDNA.

Trimming pared 4 bases from V and 0 bases from J, leaving 17 bases between. CDR1 is SGDLS, CDR2 YYNGEE, per germline. The length of the CDR3 is 17 residues. Here immunoSEQ multiplex PCR was the method, and the copy in TCRdb shows in-frame clones only, minus some. The repertoire holds some 120,000 clones, with roughly 72% as singletons. This sequence was found in a man between 60 and 75 years old with acute or convalescent COVID-19. The chain carries TRBV9 and TRBJ2-1; tentatively, D is TRBD2 (6 bases). The sequencing sample was made of peripheral blood. CDR3 loop: CASSPLGGKSSYNEQFF. In nucleotides, the CDR3 is TGTGCCAGCAGCCCGTTGGGCGGGAAGAGCTCCTACAATGAGCAGTTCTTC.